The 10 T cell receptor beta chains listed next were all sequenced from one sample in a study of blood T cell repertoires in COVID-19. The protocol was immunoSEQ multiplex PCR, while the TCRdb copy is restricted to in-frame clones and leaves out a portion. The top ten hold roughly 6% of the sample, which has fewer than 200,000 clones, more than 65% seen once. Sequencing used PBMCs or T cells enriched from blood (not recorded which). The origin of the receptors is a woman between 35 and 50 years old with acute COVID-19.

This rearrangement joins TRBV29-1 to TRBJ2-3; 15 bases align to TRBD2. With V trimmed by 0 bases and J by 2 bases, 6 bases remained unmatched. CDR1 and CDR2 from the germline V gene are SQVTM and ANQGSEA. The CDR3 runs to 18 residues. CDR3 DNA: TGCAGCGTTGAAGATCGCGGACTAGCGGGAGGGCACACAGATACGCAGTATTTT. Amino acids: CSVEDRGLAGGHTDTQYF.

The rearrangement links TRBV7-8 to TRBJ1-1; D call uncertain. Looked up from germline, CDR1 is SGHVS and CDR2 is FQNEAQ. The CDR3 loop spans 11 amino acids. Trimming removed 6 bases at V and 11 bases at J, with 13 bases between. The CDR3 spells CASRGGARAFF. The CDR3 coding sequence is TGTGCCAGCAGGGGAGGAGCGCGGGCTTTCTTT.

The J gene is TRBJ2-5, the V gene TRBV7-2; D unresolved. V shed 1 base and J shed 0 bases, with 6 bases lying between them. This CDR3 has 14 amino acids. CDR1 and CDR2 (germline): SGHTA, FQGNSA. Written as DNA, the CDR3 is TGTGCCAGCAGCTTAGGAGTTCACCAAGAGACCCAGTACTTC. It specifies CASSLGVHQETQYF. The full variable domain, in which reference TRBV7-2 and TRBJ2-5 provide the parts outside the CDR3, is GAGVSQSPSNKVTEKGKDVELRCDPISGHTALYWYRQSLGQGLEFLIYFQGNSAPDKSGLPSDRFSAERTGGSVSTLTIQRTQQEDSAVYLCASSLGVHQETQYFGPGTRLLVL.

The chain employs TRBV3-1 (or the pseudogene TRBV3-2) and TRBJ1-2; the D gene is possibly TRBD1 (5 bases). Deletions cut 0 bases from V and 5 bases from J, with 16 bases between. This CDR3 spans 16 amino acids. The germline gives CDR1 LGHDT, CDR2 YNNKEL (reference sequence). The CDR3 spells CASSQELVQGLYGYTF. The CDR3 DNA follows: TGTGCCAGCAGCCAAGAGTTGGTTCAGGGTTTGTATGGCTACACCTTC.

The chain is built from TRBV11-2 and TRBJ1-3; possibly TRBD1 for D (5 bases). Germline lookup yields CDR1 SGHAT and CDR2 FQNNGV. V was pared by 4 bases and J by 5 bases, with 15 bases between. This CDR3 has 15 amino acids. In DNA form, the CDR3 reads TGTGCCAGCAGCTCACTGGGACTTAATCGAAACACCATATATTTT. Encoded protein: CASSSLGLNRNTIYF.

This sequence joins TRBV9 and TRBJ2-3; weak D call: TRBD2 (5 bases). Trimming cost V 1 base and J 2 bases, with 11 bases left between them. This CDR3 contains 15 residues. Per germline, CDR1 SGDLS and CDR2 YYNGEE. The CDR3 DNA reads as TGTGCCAGCAGCGTATTGAGGGATCCCACAGATACGCAGTATTTT. This codes for CASSVLRDPTDTQYF.

The chain combines TRBV7-9 with TRBJ2-1; D ambiguous. Trimming cost V 4 bases and J 7 bases, with 8 bases left between them. CDR1 is SEHNR, CDR2 FQNEAQ, per germline (reference sequence). CDR3 size: 12 residues. The CDR3 coding sequence is TGTGCCAGCAGCTCCCTAAAAAATGAGCAGTTCTTC. It codes for CASSSLKNEQFF. The full variable domain, its missing parts supplied by reference TRBV7-9 and TRBJ2-1, is DTGVSQNPRHKITKRGQNVTFRCDPISEHNRLYWYRQTLGQGPEFLTYFQNEAQLEKSRLLSDRFSAERPKGSFSTLEIQRTEQGDSAMYLCASSSLKNEQFFGPGTRLTVL.

The chain uses TRBV15 and TRBJ2-1, with 8 bases that match TRBD2. J gave up 2 bases and V 1 base, and 4 bases lay outside the gene matches. CDR3 length: 16 amino acids. Per the germline V gene, CDR1 is LNHNV and CDR2 is YYDKDF (reference sequence). CDR3 in DNA: TGTGCCACCAGCAGAGGGGACGGGAGGGCCTACAATGAGCAGTTCTTC. Encoded protein: CATSRGDGRAYNEQFF.

The chain recombines TRBV6-5 with TRBJ1-4; 7 nucleotides line up with TRBD1. V was clipped by 4 bases and J by 0 bases; unmatched bases: 2. Germline V gene sequence: CDR1 MNHEY, CDR2 SVGAGI. The CDR3 is 15 residues long. In nucleotides, the CDR3 is TGTGCCAGCAGTTCTCAGGGGGCAACTAATGAAAAACTGTTTTTT. It specifies CASSSQGATNEKLFF.

The rearrangement uses TRBV9 and TRBJ1-2; TRBD1 might be the D (6 bases). The germline V gene encodes CDR1 SGDLS and CDR2 YYNGEE. The CDR3 has 15 residues. Trimming stripped 4 bases from V and 4 bases from J, with 17 bases between. The CDR3: CASSSRDKSSYGYTF. The CDR3 region has the DNA TGTGCCAGCAGCAGCCGGGACAAATCTTCCTATGGCTACACCTTC.